This T cell receptor (beta chain) was identified in a study of beta chain features in type 1 diabetes (dated by TCRdb to about 2018). Concerning the study at large: Mean age, gender distribution, total cell number and subset yield did not differ between patients and healthy donors. The study compared the TCRB repertoires of sorted circulating CD4+ T cell subsets in recently diagnosed type 1 diabetes patients with those in matched healthy donors. A total of 107,917,701 sorted cells were examined across all samples, and a strong correlation was observed between cell number per subset and RNA yield. Regulatory and stem cell-like memory subsets were isolated from only 8 patients and roughly eight healthy donors, whereas naive and central memory subsets came from all 28 donors. Beyond this particular receptor, the publication reports: Naive, central memory and regulatory TCRB repertoires appeared more similar among patients than among healthy donors. Because small numbers of individuals were included in the HLA sub-analyses, any influence of HLA type on TCRB rearrangement was left unresolved. Fewer insertions and more nucleotide deletions at VDJ recombination sites were observed in patients with type 1 diabetes, implying thymic rearrangement abnormalities. In all four CD4+ subsets, TCRB CDR3 length was moderately but significantly shorter in type 1 diabetes patients. PCR might favor shorter templates, but patient and control samples were amplified and corrected together, so any skew would affect both groups equally. Because cDNA was sequenced instead of genomic DNA, highly expressing activated cells could be over-represented, though the groups showed no difference in activation or CD3 levels.

The High Capacity cDNA Reverse Transcription Kit was used to reverse transcribe all of the isolated RNA, meaning that expressed TCRB transcripts were what got sequenced. Naive, central memory and regulatory T cell samples underwent deep immunoSEQ sequencing, averaging about 3.3 million total reads per sample. After sorted cells were lysed in RLT buffer, RNA was extracted with DNase-treated RNeasy Micro or Mini kits, with the choice depending on cell number. Each cell subset was processed on its own to prevent cross-contamination, while patient and healthy donor samples were processed together. TCRB sequences were amplified from cDNA with the immunoSEQ multiplex PCR, producing 87-bp fragments spanning the CDR3 region. Sequencing of the amplicons was done on the Illumina HiSeq platform. The authors' analysis ran thus. Synthetic template baselines were used to correct PCR bias computationally, reads within Hamming distance 2 were collapsed together, and singletons that could not be merged were discarded. Reads were aligned to IMGT to assign V, D and J genes, CDR3 length, and insertions or deletions at six rearrangement sites. Within each subset, clonotype counts were normalized to the number of sorted cells before true diversity and Gini coefficients were calculated with the tcR R package. The overlap coefficient, calculated on TCRB nucleotide sequences, was used to quantify repertoire sharing. The immuneACCESS repertoire file appears here via TCRdb, limited to in-frame rearrangements. These files lack a portion of the clones; in checked studies, under half of the deficit traces to unresolved V genes, and the cause of the others is not known. That table furnishes V, J and clone size, whereas the DNA furnished D and trimming. This sample lists around 100,000 clones; approximately 30% were detected once. The ten largest clonotypes hold approximately 0.5% of the sample.

Each donor gave one peripheral blood draw, roughly 0.11 L on average, collected into heparinised tubes. Using a panel that included CD45RO, CCR7, CD25, CD127, CD95 and CD27, naive, central memory, regulatory and stem cell-like memory CD4+ T cells were sorted on a BD FACSAria II. A purity above 98% was achieved for all sorted populations. Right away, PBMCs were isolated by Lymphoprep density gradient centrifugation and were stained directly, with no culture step. Samples were stained and sorted in pairs, with one healthy donor and one patient per experiment, so that batch effects were minimized. Trimming costs V 6 bases and J 5 bases, and their ends lie 7 bases apart. CDR1 and CDR2, per the germline V gene, are MDHEN and SYDVKM. The CDR3 measures 11 amino acids from cysteine to phenylalanine. Only the CDR3 part of the read is kept: 33 bases, read in frame from the first base. This clone has more than one count but fewer than ten. Its antigen is still unknown. Nothing much larger sits one base from this clone, and base qualities are not available.

The sequence links TRBV28 to TRBJ2-5; there is no confident call for the D gene. Sequenced input: central memory CD4+ T cells from blood. This clonotype was sampled from a woman aged 18-29 years with type 1 diabetes. DNA sequence: TGTGCCAGCAGACTCGAGGAGACCCAGTACTTC. Its protein is CASRLEETQYF.